One sample yielded the 23 T cell receptor beta chains listed below, sequenced in a study of PD-L1 blockade in urothelial cancer. Only in-frame clones appear in the TCRdb table, and some are missing; sequencing was by immunoSEQ multiplex PCR. The sample lists 71,000 or so clones, around nine tenths occurring once. The sequencing used PBMCs, collected around atezolizumab (anti-PD-L1) treatment. The receptors originated from a man aged 60 to 69 with urothelial cancer.

The V call is TRBV19, the J call TRBJ2-7; D perhaps matches TRBD1 (6 bases). CDR3 length equals 13 residues. The germline V gene has CDR1 LNHDA and CDR2 SQIVND (reference sequence). The ends were cut back, 6 bases at V and 2 bases at J, with 11 bases in the middle. CDR3 sequence reads: CASSNTGPYEQYF. The CDR3 DNA follows: TGTGCCAGTAGCAATACAGGGCCCTACGAGCAGTACTTC.

V usage is TRBV6-1 and J usage is TRBJ2-6; 7 bases align to TRBD1. With 8 bases clipped from V and 0 bases from J, the junction kept 4 bases outside the gene matches. This CDR3 is built from 15 residues. CDR1 MNHNS and CDR2 SASEGT come from the germline V gene. The CDR3 bases are TGTGCCAGCTTGCCAGGGGGCTCTGGGGCCAACGTCCTGACTTTC. Translating gives CASLPGGSGANVLTF.

V gene TRBV29-1 combines with J gene TRBJ1-1, with D tentatively TRBD1 (5 bases). CDR1 is SQVTM and CDR2 is ANQGSEA in the germline V gene. The V end lost 4 bases, the J end lost 5 bases, and 11 bases lay between the germline ends. The CDR3 totals 12 residues. CDR3 sequence reads: CSVALGRTEAFF. DNA for the CDR3: TGCAGCGTTGCTCTGGGGCGGACTGAAGCTTTCTTT.

The V call is TRBV19, the J call TRBJ1-1; D may be TRBD1 (5 bases). The CDR3 consists of 14 residues. V was trimmed by 2 bases and J by 1 base, leaving 8 bases between them. Germline V CDR1 and CDR2: LNHDA, SQIVND (reference sequence). As DNA, the CDR3 is TGTGCCAGTAGTATACTGGGGGGGAACACTGAAGCTTTCTTT. Its translation: CASSILGGNTEAFF.

The chain is built from TRBV14 and TRBJ1-2; 7 bases are shared with TRBD1. This CDR3 is 13 amino acids long. In germline, CDR1 is SGHDN, CDR2 FVKESK. V shed 6 bases and J 4 bases; nucleotides not matched to a gene: 5. Here the CDR3 DNA reads TGTGCCAGCAGTGGGGGACAGACCTATGGCTACACCTTC. Amino acids: CASSGGQTYGYTF.

V is TRBV25-1 and J is TRBJ2-7; possibly TRBD1 for D (6 bases). Deletions cut 3 bases from V and 6 bases from J, with 9 bases between. Germline CDR1 and CDR2: MGHDK and SYGVNS. The CDR3 runs to 12 residues. Here the CDR3 reads CASSETGSEQYF. CDR3 coding DNA: TGTGCCAGCAGTGAGACAGGCTCCGAGCAGTACTTC.

In nucleotides, the CDR3 is TGTGCCAGCAGTCTTCTCGGGACAGGGGGGACTATAACATTGTGGGGACTAGCCCCCGGCGAGCAGTACTTC. Translation: CASSLLGTGGTITLWGLAPGEQYF. This chain uses TRBV21-1 with TRBJ2-7; TRBD2 is taken as the D call from the table, unchecked against the DNA. TRBV21-1 is listed as a pseudogene. The CDR3 covers 24 residues.

The gene calls are TRBV30 and TRBJ2-4; D unclear. With 5 bases removed from V and 11 bases from J, the gap between germline ends came to 13 bases. Germline CDR1 reads GTSNPN; CDR2 reads SVGIG (reference sequence). There are 11 residues in the CDR3. The CDR3 protein is CAWDGEALQYF. The CDR3 DNA reads TGTGCCTGGGACGGTGAGGCCCTTCAGTACTTC.

The chain has TRBV6-6 and TRBJ1-2; maybe TRBD1 (5 bases). Per the germline V gene, CDR1 is MNHNY and CDR2 is SVGAGI (reference sequence). The CDR3 is made up of 12 amino acids. V was clipped by 2 bases and J by 10 bases, with 11 bases between them. The CDR3 coding sequence is TGTGCCAGCAGTTACGATCGGGGGACCTACACCTTC. Translated, it gives CASSYDRGTYTF.

This clone was observed a single time. The chain has TRBV4-1 and TRBJ2-1, with TRBD2 identical over 12 bases. CDR3 length: 15 residues. The germline V gene encodes CDR1 MGHRA and CDR2 YSYEKL. V shed 4 bases and J 8 bases; nucleotides not matched to a gene: 6. In DNA form, the CDR3 reads TGCGCCAGCAGCCGAGGACTAGCGGGATTCGATGAGCAGTTCTTC. This codes for CASSRGLAGFDEQFF.

This chain links TRBV6-5 with TRBJ2-5; the D gene is possibly TRBD2 (5 bases). The CDR3 consists of 13 residues. The V gene's germline CDR1 is MNHEY and CDR2 SVGAGI. V shed 2 bases and J shed 2 bases, with 6 bases lying between them. The CDR3 protein is CASSYPGQETQYF. The CDR3 coding sequence is TGTGCCAGCAGTTACCCGGGGCAAGAGACCCAGTACTTC.

This clone was recorded once. The chain employs TRBV4-1 and TRBJ1-2; 7 bases fit TRBD1. The V gene end was trimmed by 4 bases and the J gene end by 4 bases; junction bases not matched to a gene: 9. CDR1 is MGHRA, CDR2 YSYEKL, per germline. The CDR3 extends over 15 amino acids. In nucleotides, the CDR3 is TGCGCCAGCAGCCGAGAAGGACAGGCGTCCTATGGCTACACCTTC. As protein: CASSREGQASYGYTF.

The CDR3 nucleotides read TGTGCCCTCAGCGTGGGGACAGGAGGAGATACGCAGTATTTT. Translation gives CALSVGTGGDTQYF. The V and J genes are TRBV2 and TRBJ2-3; 8 bases map to TRBD1. This CDR3 spans 14 amino acids. V was clipped by 11 bases and J by 5 bases; unmatched bases: 12. Germline loops: CDR1 SNHLY, CDR2 FYNNEI. The full variable domain, completed using reference TRBV2 and TRBJ2-3, is EPEVTQTPSHQVTQMGQEVILRCVPISNHLYFYWYRQILGQKVEFLVSFYNNEISEKSEIFDDQFSVERPDGSNFTLKIRSTKLEDSAMYFCALSVGTGGDTQYFGPGTRLTVL.

The rearrangement joins TRBV4-1 to TRBJ2-7; 10 bases align to TRBD1. CDR3 length: 19 amino acids. Germline CDR1 MGHRA, CDR2 YSYEKL. The ends lost 0 bases at V and 7 bases at J; junction bases unmatched: 18. CDR3 DNA: TGCGCCAGCAGCCAAGATCTTTATAGGGCCGAGACAGGGGGCGGGGAGCAGTACTTC. Its translation is CASSQDLYRAETGGGEQYF.

The rearrangement uses TRBV27 and TRBJ2-4; 12 bases are shared with TRBD2. The CDR3 contains 17 residues. The germline gives CDR1 MNHEY, CDR2 SMNVEV (reference sequence). V dropped 6 bases and J dropped 3; count of bases not matched to a gene: 9. The chain's CDR3 is CASSLSGTSGRKNIQYF. In DNA form, the CDR3 reads TGTGCCAGCAGCCTATCCGGGACTAGCGGGCGCAAAAACATTCAGTACTTC.

This clone was counted between two and nine times. This CDR3 reads CAISPGQGYNEQFF. In DNA form, the CDR3 reads TGTGCCATCAGTCCGGGACAGGGTTACAATGAGCAGTTCTTC. This chain uses TRBV10-3 with TRBJ2-1, with 9 bases fitting TRBD1. Germline V gives CDR1 ENHRY, CDR2 SYGVKD. V lost 5 bases, J lost 4 bases, and 3 bases stayed unmatched. The CDR3 consists of 14 residues.

The chain recombines TRBV6-1 with TRBJ2-2; D possibly corresponds to TRBD1 (6 bases). The length of the CDR3 is 15 residues. Between the trimmed V and J ends, which lost 8 bases and 6 bases, there was a span of 19 bases. Germline V gene data show CDR1 as MNHNS and CDR2 as SASEGT. The CDR3 DNA is TGTGCCAGCGGGGGCCGTGGGGCAGCGGCCGGGGAGCTGTTTTTT. It is translated as CASGGRGAAAGELFF.

The sample holds a few counts of this clone. The chain carries TRBV30 and TRBJ1-1; no firm D call. Germline loops: CDR1 GTSNPN, CDR2 SVGIG (reference sequence). This CDR3 region has 12 residues. The V end was cut by 2 bases, the J end by 1 base, with 5 bases between. In DNA, the CDR3 is TGTGCCTGGAGTTCAGGGAACACTGAAGCTTTCTTT. It encodes CAWSSGNTEAFF.

V gene TRBV11-2 combines with J gene TRBJ2-5; D gene unclear. The germline V gene has CDR1 SGHAT and CDR2 FQNNGV. The CDR3 has 15 residues. Trimming left V 3 bases short and J 3 bases short, with 14 bases between. For the CDR3, the DNA is TGTGCCAGCAGCTTGGGCCGCTCCCCAGAAGAGACCCAGTACTTC. Its protein is CASSLGRSPEETQYF.

This sequence joins TRBV5-1 and TRBJ2-2; 7 positions match TRBD2. This CDR3 region has 16 residues. The V and J ends lost 4 bases and 3 bases, in that order; junction bases with no gene match: 9. The V gene's germline CDR1 is SGHRS and CDR2 YFSETQ. The CDR3 protein is CASSRREEADTGELFF. The CDR3 region has the DNA TGCGCCAGCAGCCGCCGGGAGGAAGCGGACACCGGGGAGCTGTTTTTT.

The rearrangement uses TRBV4-1 and TRBJ1-3; 7 bases fit TRBD1. CDR3 size: 15 residues. After removal of 1 base from V and 4 bases from J, the junction contained 4 bases not matched to a gene. Per the germline V gene, CDR1 is MGHRA and CDR2 is YSYEKL. The CDR3 DNA reads as TGCGCCAGCAGCCAAGCCAGGGGGGACGGAAACACCATATATTTT. This gives the protein CASSQARGDGNTIYF.

The V gene is TRBV19, the J gene TRBJ2-4; D is uncertain. Trimming left V 0 bases short and J 0 bases short, with 9 bases between. CDR1 is LNHDA and CDR2 is SQIVND in the germline V gene (reference sequence). The CDR3 contains 16 residues. CDR3 bases: TGTGCCAGTAGTATAGACAGGTCTCTAGCCAAAAACATTCAGTACTTC. Protein product: CASSIDRSLAKNIQYF.

The chain employs TRBV7-2 and TRBJ1-2; no clear D. The germline CDR1 and CDR2 sequences are SGHTA and FQGNSA. The CDR3 is 14 residues long. V lost 1 base, J lost 0 bases, and 6 bases lay in between. The DNA of the CDR3 is TGTGCCAGCAGCTTAGGCACAGCTAACTATGGCTACACCTTC. Translated: CASSLGTANYGYTF.